The 6 T cell receptor beta chains reported below all come from one sample, sequenced in a study of cytomegalovirus exposure and HLA in healthy donors. In the PCR, 60 Vbeta and 13 Jbeta primers were used. Method: immunoSEQ multiplex PCR; TCRdb's copy keeps in-frame clones and lacks some. The table shows 65,000 to 100,000 clones, with roughly 79% occurring only once. The sample consisted of PBMCs. These receptors were taken from a female donor in good health and CMV-seronegative.

This clone was found once. The rearrangement joins TRBV27 to TRBJ2-1, with TRBD2 matching over 9 bases. Germline CDR1 and CDR2: MNHEY and SMNVEV (reference sequence). The junction had 9 bases not matched to a gene; V was cut back by 4 bases and J by 5 bases. The CDR3 sequence is 16 residues long. CDR3 amino acids: CASSSRPTSGNNEQFF. The DNA for the CDR3 is TGTGCCAGCAGTTCCCGCCCGACTAGCGGAAACAATGAGCAGTTCTTC.

V is TRBV7-9 and J is TRBJ2-7; D call uncertain. The germline V and J ends were trimmed by 0 bases and 2 bases, with 11 bases remaining between them. The germline gives CDR1 SEHNR, CDR2 FQNEAQ (reference sequence). The CDR3 runs 15 residues. The CDR3 DNA reads TGTGCCAGCAGCTTAGCCGGCAGCGCTACCTACGAGCAGTACTTC. It translates to CASSLAGSATYEQYF.

The chain joins TRBV6-5 to TRBJ2-7, with 7 bases identical to TRBD1. The CDR3 is 13 residues long. Unmatched junction bases numbered 2, after V lost 6 bases and J lost 0 bases. Germline V lookup: CDR1 MNHEY, CDR2 SVGAGI. This chain's CDR3 is CASRQGPSYEQYF. The DNA of the CDR3 is TGTGCCAGCAGACAGGGGCCCTCCTACGAGCAGTACTTC.

The chain is built from TRBV5-6 and TRBJ2-3, with 10 bases aligning to TRBD2. After removal of 4 bases from V and 9 bases from J, the junction contained 11 bases not matched to a gene. Germline lookup yields CDR1 SGHDT and CDR2 YYEEEE. The CDR3 length is 15 residues. The chain's CDR3 is CASSRTSGRVTTQYF. CDR3 coding DNA: TGTGCCAGCAGCAGGACTAGCGGTCGTGTCACGACGCAGTATTTT.

This chain connects TRBV9 to TRBJ2-1, with 8 positions matching TRBD2. Trimming at V came to 0 bases and at J to 2 bases, leaving 4 bases not matched to a gene. Germline CDR1 reads SGDLS; CDR2 reads YYNGEE. This CDR3 spans 16 amino acids. Written as DNA, the CDR3 is TGTGCCAGCAGCGTAGGATCGGGAGGGGCCTACAATGAGCAGTTCTTC. This encodes CASSVGSGGAYNEQFF.

This rearrangement joins TRBV9 to TRBJ2-5; D not resolved. The CDR3 has 16 residues. Germline assignment: CDR1 SGDLS and CDR2 YYNGEE. V was trimmed by 0 bases and J by 1 base, leaving 13 bases between them. The DNA for the CDR3 is TGTGCCAGCAGCGTAGGGGCAGAAACCCTCCAAGAGACCCAGTACTTC. Translating gives CASSVGAETLQETQYF.